This T cell receptor (beta chain) was sequenced for a study of cytomegalovirus exposure and HLA in healthy donors. The PCR had 60 Vbeta and 13 Jbeta primers. This table comes from immunoSEQ multiplex PCR, and its TCRdb copy is limited to in-frame clones, with some not included. The sample lists 150,000 to 200,000 clones, approximately 80% occurring once. From germline, CDR1 is MNHNY and CDR2 SVGAGI (reference sequence). The CDR3 has 14 residues. The V and J ends lost 6 bases and 5 bases, in that order; junction bases with no gene match: 7. The TCR comes from a man younger than 35 in good health and CMV-seropositive. The source material was PBMCs. This rearrangement joins TRBV6-6 to TRBJ1-2; 9 positions match TRBD1. The CDR3 loop reads CASRHRGPTYGYTF. The CDR3 DNA is TGTGCCAGCAGGCACAGGGGGCCCACGTATGGCTACACCTTC.